What follows is one T cell receptor beta chain and its context. This record belongs to a study of cytomegalovirus exposure and HLA in healthy donors. The germline V gene has CDR1 MDHEN and CDR2 SYDVKM. V was pared by 1 base and J by 6 bases, with 12 bases between. This CDR3 is built from 14 residues. With 60 Vbeta and 13 Jbeta primers, the PCR was carried out. Sequencing used immunoSEQ multiplex PCR; TCRdb keeps in-frame clones, though not all of them. The data contain about 120,000 clones, 60% to 80% of them seen just once; the ten biggest clones take up roughly 4.5%. The specimen was PBMCs. The TCR sequence derives from a middle-aged man in good health and CMV-seropositive. The gene calls are TRBV28 and TRBJ1-2, with D tentatively TRBD1 (6 bases). The CDR3 DNA sequence: TGTGCCAGCAGTTTATCACAGGGTTCCCATGGCTACACCTTC. Translated: CASSLSQGSHGYTF.